Following are 9 T cell receptor beta chains from one sample sequenced in a study of control samples from healthy donors and cancer patients. Generated by immunoSEQ multiplex PCR, the TCRdb table keeps only in-frame clones and is missing some. The sample carries 150,000 or so clones, 80% to 95% recorded once. Sequenced: blood. Receptors were obtained from a man aged 18 to 35 in good health.

The chain has TRBV11-2 and TRBJ1-1; D not certain. Germline V gene sequence: CDR1 SGHAT, CDR2 FQNNGV. V lost 4 bases, J lost 2 bases, and 5 bases lay in between. The CDR3 sequence is 12 residues long. The CDR3 spells CASSYRNTEAFF. The CDR3 DNA follows: TGTGCCAGCAGCTACAGAAACACTGAAGCTTTCTTT.

The V gene is TRBV15, the J gene TRBJ2-7; 9 bases line up with TRBD1. The trim removed 1 base at V and 5 bases at J, leaving 9 bases unmatched. Germline V gene data show CDR1 as LNHNV and CDR2 as YYDKDF (reference sequence). The CDR3 is made up of 16 amino acids. CDR3 bases: TGTGCCACCAGCAGAGGTTCCGGACAGGGGAAGGACGAGCAGTACTTC. It translates to CATSRGSGQGKDEQYF.

This sequence joins TRBV18 and TRBJ2-7; a weak D match, TRBD2 (6 bases). Trimming left V 6 bases short and J 2 bases short, with 17 bases between. Germline V CDR1 and CDR2: KGHSH, LQKENI. CDR3 length equals 15 residues. The CDR3 loop reads CASSSFDSGTYEQYF. The CDR3 bases are TGTGCCAGCTCTTCTTTTGATAGCGGTACCTACGAGCAGTACTTC.

The V gene is TRBV7-9, the J gene TRBJ2-2; 12 bases fit TRBD1. Trimming removed 4 bases from V and 7 bases from J; junction bases left unmatched: 13. The CDR3 has 18 amino acids. Per germline, CDR1 SEHNR and CDR2 FQNEAQ (reference sequence). In DNA form, the CDR3 reads TGTGCCAGCAGCTCACACGCCGGGACAGGGGGCGTGATCGGGGAGCTGTTTTTT. This sequence encodes CASSSHAGTGGVIGELFF.

CDR3 nucleotide sequence: TGCGCCAGCAGTGGGGAAGGCGGGGGGGCCGGAGGTGAGCAGTTCTTC. Translation: CASSGEGGGAGGEQFF. The chain joins TRBV10-1 to TRBJ2-1, with 9 bases matching TRBD2. V lost 4 bases and J lost 9; bases outside the gene matches: 13. CDR1 WNHNN and CDR2 SYGVQD come from the germline V gene (reference sequence). The length of the CDR3 is 16 residues.

Here the CDR3 reads CASSPWFENQPQHF. In DNA, the CDR3 is TGCGCCAGCAGCCCCTGGTTCGAAAATCAGCCCCAGCATTTT. The chain recombines TRBV4-1 with TRBJ1-5, with unresolved D. Deletions cut 4 bases from V and 4 bases from J, with 11 bases between. The CDR3 is 14 residues long. The germline V gene encodes CDR1 MGHRA and CDR2 YSYEKL.

V is TRBV19 and J is TRBJ1-1; TRBD1 matches at 8 bases. The V gene's germline CDR1 is LNHDA and CDR2 SQIVND (reference sequence). The V gene end was trimmed by 9 bases and the J gene end by 1 base; junction bases not matched to a gene: 4. The CDR3 has 13 residues. The CDR3 region is CASGDRGNTEAFF. DNA for the CDR3: TGTGCCAGCGGTGACAGGGGGAACACTGAAGCTTTCTTT.

This clone appeared once. This chain connects TRBV19 to TRBJ2-7; 10 positions agree with TRBD1. The CDR3 length is 14 residues. J gave up 4 bases and V 4 bases, and 4 bases lay outside the gene matches. Germline CDR1 reads LNHDA; CDR2 reads SQIVND (reference sequence). The DNA for the CDR3 is TGTGCCAGTAGTACAAGACAGGGGGCTTACGAGCAGTACTTC. Its protein is CASSTRQGAYEQYF. The full variable domain, rest sourced from reference TRBV19 and TRBJ2-7, is DGGITQSPKYLFRKEGQNVTLSCEQNLNHDAMYWYRQDPGQGLRLIYYSQIVNDFQKGDIAEGYSVSREKKESFPLTVTSAQKNPTAFYLCASSTRQGAYEQYFGPGTRLTVT.

The genes are TRBV11-2 and TRBJ1-3; D is unclear. Germline V lookup: CDR1 SGHAT, CDR2 FQNNGV. The CDR3 has 13 residues. V lost 4 bases and J 0 bases, leaving 4 bases between the germline ends. CDR3: CASSSISGNTIYF. Here the CDR3 DNA reads TGTGCCAGCAGCTCCATCTCTGGAAACACCATATATTTT. Supplemented by reference TRBV11-2 and TRBJ1-3, the full variable domain reads EAGVAQSPRYKIIEKRQSVAFWCNPISGHATLYWYQQILGQGPKLLIQFQNNGVVDDSQLPKDRFSAERLKGVDSTLKIQPAKLEDSAVYLCASSSISGNTIYFGEGSWLTVV.